This TCR beta chain was identified during a study of T cells in Graves' hyperthyroidism and ophthalmopathy. General study points: Blood samples included most of the expanded thyroid clonotypes exceeding 0.001. From stable hyperthyroidism, ophthalmopathy was set apart by a 13 V-J model.

There are a few counts of this clonotype. Its antigen is unidentified. Hyperthyroidism patients were newly diagnosed, had disease duration under 2 months, and were aged 18 to 65 years. Diagnosis relied on clinical symptoms, serum thyroxine and TRAb, thyroid ultrasound and orbital computed tomography. Germline lookup yields CDR1 DFQATT and CDR2 SNEGSKA (reference sequence). The CDR3 is made up of 15 amino acids. The ends were cut back, 2 bases at V and 5 bases at J, with 16 bases in the middle. The CDR3 regions of TCR beta were amplified from RNA transcripts. An initial round of RT-PCR targeting the TCR CDR3 relied on the HTBI primer set. TCRdb re-analysed the multiplex PCR reads in MiXCR, keeping a single row per CDR3 protein. This sample carries 250,000 to 350,000 distinct CDR3 sequences, approximately 17% of them seen once, and the ten largest clones take around 34%.

The chain has TRBV20-1 and TRBJ1-5, with unresolved D. The receptor was derived from a man aged 25-40 years with Graves' hyperthyroidism. Sequences were obtained from blood. The CDR3 region is CSARRAKWEYQPQHF. As DNA, the CDR3 is TGCAGTGCTAGACGGGCAAAATGGGAGTATCAGCCCCAGCATTTT.